Shown below are 9 T cell receptor beta chains from a single sample sequenced in a study of cytomegalovirus exposure and HLA in healthy donors. The PCR used 60 Vbeta and 13 Jbeta primers. Only in-frame clones appear in the TCRdb table, and some are missing; sequencing was by immunoSEQ multiplex PCR. The table lists fewer than 200,000 clones, about 72% of them singletons. Input material: PBMCs. All receptors derive from a girl aged 5-17 years in good health and CMV-seronegative.

The CDR3 sequence is CASSFSGRYTEAFF. The CDR3 nucleotides read TGTGCCAGCAGCTTTTCAGGGAGGTACACTGAAGCTTTCTTT. V and J are TRBV7-2 and TRBJ1-1; a possible D gene is TRBD1 (5 bases). Trimming left V 3 bases short and J 3 bases short, with 11 bases between. This CDR3 region has 14 residues. Germline CDR1 reads SGHTA; CDR2 reads FQGNSA.

The chain uses TRBV6-1 and TRBJ2-5, with 12 bases that match TRBD2. Germline V gives CDR1 MNHNS, CDR2 SASEGT. Germline trimming cut 6 bases from V and 7 bases from J; bases unmatched to any gene: 9. There are 15 residues in the CDR3. The CDR3 nucleotides read TGTGCCAGCAGCCCTCCTAGCGGGGGGGCGGGGACCCAGTACTTC. Amino acid sequence: CASSPPSGGAGTQYF.

The chain links TRBV5-6 to TRBJ2-5; tentative D call: TRBD2 (7 bases). There are 16 residues in the CDR3. Looked up from germline, CDR1 is SGHDT and CDR2 is YYEEEE. Trimming shortened V by 1 base and J by 2 bases, and 15 bases separated the two germline ends. DNA of the CDR3: TGTGCCAGCAGCTTGAAGGGGGGGAGAGGACAAGAGACCCAGTACTTC. Residues: CASSLKGGRGQETQYF.

The rearrangement joins TRBV2 to TRBJ1-3, with D perhaps TRBD1 (5 bases). The germline gives CDR1 SNHLY, CDR2 FYNNEI. CDR3 length: 15 amino acids. The V end lost 2 bases, the J end lost 7 bases, and 15 bases lay between the germline ends. CDR3 loop: CASSESGTRGNTIYF. The CDR3, as DNA: TGTGCCAGCAGTGAAAGCGGGACCCGGGGGAACACCATATATTTT.

J is TRBJ2-3 and V is TRBV9, with D perhaps matching TRBD1 (5 bases). The germline V gene encodes CDR1 SGDLS and CDR2 YYNGEE. The CDR3 totals 14 residues. The ends were cut back, 2 bases at V and 8 bases at J, with 15 bases in the middle. The CDR3 coding sequence is TGTGCCAGCAGCGTCACCGGACCCCAGGGTACGCAGTATTTT. This sequence encodes CASSVTGPQGTQYF.

V usage is TRBV20-1 and J usage is TRBJ1-2; 9 bases line up with TRBD1. V lost 5 bases and J lost 7; bases outside the gene matches: 2. The CDR3 contains 11 residues. CDR1 is DFQATT and CDR2 is SNEGSKA in the germline V gene (reference sequence). The CDR3 bases are TGCAGTGCTTCGACAGGGGGTGGCTACACCTTC. Translated, it gives CSASTGGGYTF.

This rearrangement joins TRBV5-8 to TRBJ2-7, with 7 bases identical to TRBD2. This CDR3 spans 14 amino acids. Germline V gene data show CDR1 as SGHTS and CDR2 as YDEGEE. V shed 4 bases and J 7 bases; nucleotides not matched to a gene: 11. CDR3 bases: TGTGCCAGCAGCCTGGGAGGGCAGACGAGTGAGCAGTACTTC. Amino acid sequence: CASSLGGQTSEQYF.

This rearrangement joins TRBV7-3 to TRBJ2-3; D remains ambiguous. Germline CDR1 reads SGHTA; CDR2 reads FQGTGA. Trimming left V 4 bases short and J 1 base short, with 9 bases between. The CDR3 loop spans 14 amino acids. The CDR3: CASSSMAGTDTQYF. The CDR3, as DNA: TGTGCCAGCAGCTCAATGGCAGGCACAGATACGCAGTATTTT.

This sequence joins TRBV6-5 and TRBJ2-5, with a weak D call TRBD1 (7 bases). The CDR3 extends over 13 amino acids. Germline V lookup: CDR1 MNHEY, CDR2 SVGAGI. Between the trimmed V and J ends, which lost 8 bases and 1 base, there was a span of 11 bases. In DNA, the CDR3 is TGTGCCAGCCGGGGGACAGCCCAAGAGACCCAGTACTTC. Translating gives CASRGTAQETQYF.